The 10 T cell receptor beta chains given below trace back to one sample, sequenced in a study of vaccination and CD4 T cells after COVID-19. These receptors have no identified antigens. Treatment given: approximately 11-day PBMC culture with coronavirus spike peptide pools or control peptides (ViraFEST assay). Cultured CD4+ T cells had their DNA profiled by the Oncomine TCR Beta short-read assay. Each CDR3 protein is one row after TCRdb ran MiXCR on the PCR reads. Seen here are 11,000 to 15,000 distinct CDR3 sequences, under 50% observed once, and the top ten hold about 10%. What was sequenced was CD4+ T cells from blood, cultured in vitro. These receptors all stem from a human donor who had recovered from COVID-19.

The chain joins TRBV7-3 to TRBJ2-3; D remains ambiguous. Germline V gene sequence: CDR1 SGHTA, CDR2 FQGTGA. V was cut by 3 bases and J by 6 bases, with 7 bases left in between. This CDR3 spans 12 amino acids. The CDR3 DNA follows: TGTGCCAGCAGCTTCATCGGTGATACGCAGTATTTT. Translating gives CASSFIGDTQYF. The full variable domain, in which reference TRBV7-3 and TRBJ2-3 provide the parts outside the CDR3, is GAGVSQTPSNKVTEKGKYVELRCDPISGHTALYWYRQSLGQGPEFLIYFQGTGAADDSGLPNDRFFAVRPEGSVSTLKIQRTERGDSAVYLCASSFIGDTQYFGPGTRLTVL.

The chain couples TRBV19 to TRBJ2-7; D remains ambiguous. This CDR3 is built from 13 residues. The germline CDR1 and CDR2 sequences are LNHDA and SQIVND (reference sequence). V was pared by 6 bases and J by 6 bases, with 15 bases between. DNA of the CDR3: TGTGCCAGTAGCGAACAGAAAGGATCCGAGCAGTACTTC. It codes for CASSEQKGSEQYF.

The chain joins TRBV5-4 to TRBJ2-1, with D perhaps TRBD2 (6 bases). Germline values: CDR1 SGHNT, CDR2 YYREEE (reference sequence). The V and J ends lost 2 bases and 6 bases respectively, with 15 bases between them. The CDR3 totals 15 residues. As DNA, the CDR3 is TGTGCCAGCAGCTTTAAAATAGCGGAGGCCAATGAGCAGTTCTTC. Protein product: CASSFKIAEANEQFF.

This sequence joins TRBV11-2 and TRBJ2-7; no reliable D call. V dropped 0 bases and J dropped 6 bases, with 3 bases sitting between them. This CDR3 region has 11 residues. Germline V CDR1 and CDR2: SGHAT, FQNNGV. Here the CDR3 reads CASSLEGEQYF. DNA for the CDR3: TGTGCCAGCAGCTTAGAGGGCGAGCAGTACTTC.

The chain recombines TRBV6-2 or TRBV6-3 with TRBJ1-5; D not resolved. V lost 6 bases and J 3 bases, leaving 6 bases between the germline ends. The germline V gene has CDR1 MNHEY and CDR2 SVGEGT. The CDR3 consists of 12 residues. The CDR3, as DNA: TGTGCCAGCAGGTCAAACAATCAGCCCCAGCATTTT. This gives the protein CASRSNNQPQHF.

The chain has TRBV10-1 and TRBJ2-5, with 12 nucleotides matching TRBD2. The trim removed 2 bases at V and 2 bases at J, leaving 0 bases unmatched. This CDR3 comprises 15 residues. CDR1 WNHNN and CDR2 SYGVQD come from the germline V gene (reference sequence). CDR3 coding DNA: TGCGCCAGCAGTGAGGGACTAGCGGGACAAGAGACCCAGTACTTC. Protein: CASSEGLAGQETQYF.

The CDR3 DNA is TGTGCCAGCAGTTTACTCTCCCTAGCGGGAGCCCGCGATGAGCAGTTCTTC. Encoded protein: CASSLLSLAGARDEQFF. J is TRBJ2-1 and V is TRBV6-5, with 10 positions matching TRBD2. This CDR3 has 17 residues. The ends lost 4 bases at V and 8 bases at J; junction bases unmatched: 14. Germline-derived CDR1 and CDR2 are MNHEY and SVGAGI.

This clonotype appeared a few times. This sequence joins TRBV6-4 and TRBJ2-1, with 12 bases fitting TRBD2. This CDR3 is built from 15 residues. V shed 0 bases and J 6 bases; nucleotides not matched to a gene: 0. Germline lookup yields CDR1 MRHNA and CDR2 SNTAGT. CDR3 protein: CASSDSTSGSNEQFF. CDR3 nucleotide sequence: TGTGCCAGCAGTGACTCGACTAGCGGGAGCAATGAGCAGTTCTTC.

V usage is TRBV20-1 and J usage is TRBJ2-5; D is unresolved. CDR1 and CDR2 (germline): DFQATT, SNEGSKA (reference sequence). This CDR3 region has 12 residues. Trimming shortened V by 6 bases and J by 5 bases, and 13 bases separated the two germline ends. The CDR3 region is CSAKRGSETQYF. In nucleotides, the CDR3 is TGCAGTGCAAAACGTGGATCGGAGACCCAGTACTTC.

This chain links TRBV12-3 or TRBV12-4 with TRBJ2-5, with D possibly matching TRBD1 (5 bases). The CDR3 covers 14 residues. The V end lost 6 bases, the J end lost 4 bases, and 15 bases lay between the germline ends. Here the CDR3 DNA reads TGTGCCAGCAGCCCGCGGCAGGGCGGAGAGACCCAGTACTTC. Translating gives CASSPRQGGETQYF.